The 18 T cell receptor beta chains below come from one sample, sequenced in a study of human T cells and chemical hapten exposure. TCRdb re-called the 5' RACE reads through MiXCR, storing one row per CDR3 protein. The table has about 140,000 distinct CDR3 sequences, roughly 4.1% seen once. Total RNA was isolated from whole blood that had not been fractionated. Receptors were obtained from a female donor in good health.

This clonotype was seen a few times. The gene calls are TRBV29-1 and TRBJ2-1; 7 bases are shared with TRBD2. The trim removed 6 bases at V and 7 bases at J, leaving 18 bases unmatched. Germline V gene lookup returns CDR1 SQVTM and CDR2 ANQGSEA. The CDR3 is made up of 16 amino acids. Here the CDR3 DNA reads TGCAGCGTGGGAGGGGCGGGGAAATCTCTTTTTAATGAGCAGTTCTTC. It yields the protein CSVGGAGKSLFNEQFF.

This clonotype was picked up many times. V gene TRBV7-9 combines with J gene TRBJ2-1, with D perhaps matching TRBD2 (6 bases). This CDR3 spans 14 amino acids. With 2 bases removed from V and 10 bases from J, the gap between germline ends came to 15 bases. Germline V gene sequence: CDR1 SEHNR, CDR2 FQNEAQ (reference sequence). CDR3 amino acids: CASSLSAGGKEQFF. Written as DNA, the CDR3 is TGTGCCAGCAGCTTATCGGCTGGGGGGAAGGAGCAGTTCTTC.

The table lists this clonotype with many counts. The V gene is TRBV6-2 or TRBV6-3, the J gene TRBJ2-3; D is possibly TRBD1 or TRBD2 (5 bases each). CDR3 length: 15 amino acids. Germline values: CDR1 MNHEY, CDR2 SVGEGT. Trimming took 5 bases from V and 0 from J, leaving 12 bases between them. The CDR3 region has the DNA TGTGCCAGCAGTCGGGGCGGATTTAGCACAGATACGCAGTATTTT. Its translation is CASSRGGFSTDTQYF.

This clonotype was seen repeatedly, ten times or more. The chain has TRBV12-3 or TRBV12-4 and TRBJ2-3, with D perhaps assigned TRBD1 or TRBD2 (6 bases each). The CDR3 consists of 14 residues. V was cut by 8 bases and J by 3 bases, with 15 bases left in between. The CDR3 DNA reads as TGTGCCAGCGTACAGGGACTTCGGACAGATACGCAGTATTTT. It translates to CASVQGLRTDTQYF.

In its sample, this clonotype was seen many times. The J gene is TRBJ1-5, the V gene TRBV28; possible D gene TRBD1, 5 bases. Trimming cost V 2 bases and J 2 bases, with 13 bases left between them. The CDR3 is made up of 16 amino acids. In germline, CDR1 is MDHEN, CDR2 SYDVKM. The CDR3 protein is CASSLRRQGGNQPQHF. CDR3 in DNA: TGTGCCAGCAGTTTACGCCGGCAGGGTGGCAATCAGCCCCAGCATTTT.

In this sample, this clonotype turned up many times. This chain joins TRBV3-1 and TRBJ1-2; D is unresolved. This CDR3 is 13 amino acids long. Looked up from germline, CDR1 is LGHDT and CDR2 is YNNKEL (reference sequence). V was shortened by 0 bases and J by 4 bases, with 6 bases between the two germline ends. The CDR3 sequence: CASSQDFSYGYTF. CDR3 nucleotide sequence: TGTGCCAGCAGCCAAGACTTCAGCTATGGCTACACCTTC.

This clonotype has a count of ten or more. The rearrangement uses TRBV4-2 and TRBJ2-7, with TRBD2 matching 12 bases. V lost 4 bases to trimming and J lost 5 bases; unmatched junction nucleotides: 3. Germline V gene lookup returns CDR1 LGHNA and CDR2 YNFKEQ. CDR3 length equals 14 residues. CDR3 sequence: CASSPRLAGDEQYF. DNA for the CDR3: TGTGCCAGCAGCCCCCGACTAGCGGGGGACGAGCAGTACTTC.

This clonotype has ten or more counts. The chain combines TRBV20-1 with TRBJ2-4, with D unclear. Per the germline V gene, CDR1 is DFQATT and CDR2 is SNEGSKA (reference sequence). V shed 3 bases and J shed 1 base, with 7 bases lying between them. This CDR3 contains 13 residues. For the CDR3, the DNA is TGCAGTGCTAGGCTTAGCGCCAAAAACATTCAGTACTTC. The encoded protein is CSARLSAKNIQYF.

This clonotype was detected many times. V and J are TRBV12-3 or TRBV12-4 and TRBJ1-1, with 11 bases that match TRBD1. The CDR3 spans 17 residues. V lost 5 bases and J lost 4; bases outside the gene matches: 12. CDR3 DNA sequence: TGTGCCAGCAGTGCCGGGACAGGGGGATTTGGGGGCACTGAAGCTTTCTTT. Translating it yields CASSAGTGGFGGTEAFF.

In its sample, this clonotype was seen a few times. This chain links TRBV2 with TRBJ1-1; a weak D match, TRBD1 (6 bases). CDR1 is SNHLY, CDR2 FYNNEI, per germline. This CDR3 has 15 amino acids. V was clipped by 1 base and J by 10 bases, with 19 bases between them. The CDR3, as DNA: TGTGCCAGCAGTGAAGAAGGGGGGGGCGCCGGGGGAGCTTTCTTT. This sequence encodes CASSEEGGGAGGAFF.

The gene calls are TRBV5-6 and TRBJ2-7, with unresolved D. Germline V gives CDR1 SGHDT, CDR2 YYEEEE. There are 16 residues in the CDR3. The V end lost 4 bases, the J end lost 2 bases, and 19 bases lay between the germline ends. The CDR3 sequence: CASSADIGGPPYEQYF. CDR3 in DNA: TGTGCCAGCAGCGCTGACATCGGTGGGCCCCCCTACGAGCAGTACTTC.

There are many counts of this clonotype. The gene calls are TRBV28 and TRBJ2-3; 7 positions match TRBD1. The J segment lost 4 bases and the V segment lost 10 bases, leaving 20 bases of the junction unmatched. The CDR3 is made up of 17 amino acids. Per germline, CDR1 MDHEN and CDR2 SYDVKM. CDR3 bases: TGTGCCACCGCAGGCCCCCCCAGGGGGTTTCTCCCAGATACGCAGTATTTT. Translation: CATAGPPRGFLPDTQYF.

This clonotype was seen at least ten times. This chain joins TRBV20-1 and TRBJ1-2; 7 bases are a match to TRBD1. The CDR3 is made up of 14 amino acids. Germline loops: CDR1 DFQATT, CDR2 SNEGSKA (reference sequence). Trimming removed 3 bases from V and 4 bases from J; junction bases left unmatched: 8. CDR3 DNA: TGCAGTGCTAGGCGGGACAGACTTTCCTATGGCTACACCTTC. This gives the protein CSARRDRLSYGYTF.

This clonotype has ten or more counts. V is TRBV20-1 and J is TRBJ1-2; TRBD1 is a possible D gene (5 bases). This CDR3 is built from 13 residues. In germline, CDR1 is DFQATT, CDR2 SNEGSKA (reference sequence). Trimming removed 2 bases from V and 4 bases from J, with 11 bases in between. Here the CDR3 DNA reads TGCAGTGCTAGATCGGGGCGGGGCTATGGCTACACCTTC. This translates into CSARSGRGYGYTF.

The table lists this clonotype with many counts. This chain connects TRBV5-1 to TRBJ2-3, with unresolved D. Germline V gives CDR1 SGHRS, CDR2 YFSETQ. This CDR3 contains 15 residues. V was shortened by 0 bases and J by 3 bases, with 11 bases between the two germline ends. The CDR3 nucleotides are TGCGCCAGCAGCTTGGTTGTCTCCGGAACAGATACGCAGTATTTT. Encoded protein: CASSLVVSGTDTQYF.

This clonotype was found many times. J is TRBJ1-5 and V is TRBV7-2; 7 positions match TRBD1. The junction had 8 bases not matched to a gene; V was cut back by 6 bases and J by 3 bases. The CDR3 length is 15 residues. The V gene's germline CDR1 is SGHTA and CDR2 FQGNSA. The DNA for the CDR3 is TGTGCCAGCAGTCCCAACAGGGGTGACAATCAGCCCCAGCATTTT. It yields the protein CASSPNRGDNQPQHF.

This clonotype was counted many times. This chain connects TRBV14 to TRBJ2-2; D gene ambiguous. The CDR3 length is 18 residues. Trimming cost V 4 bases and J 3 bases, with 21 bases left between them. Germline CDR1 reads SGHDN; CDR2 reads FVKESK. The CDR3 protein is CASSPYTRIGPYTGELFF. The CDR3 DNA sequence: TGTGCCAGCAGCCCCTATACGAGGATAGGGCCTTACACCGGGGAGCTGTTTTTT.

This clonotype occurred a few times. This chain connects TRBV18 to TRBJ1-6, with D perhaps matching TRBD1 (6 bases). The CDR3 runs 17 residues. Germline V gene sequence: CDR1 KGHSH, CDR2 LQKENI. V was shortened by 5 bases and J by 2 bases, with 16 bases between the two germline ends. The CDR3 spells CASSSIQGSAYNSPLHF. The CDR3 nucleotides are TGTGCCAGCTCATCAATCCAGGGGTCGGCCTATAATTCACCCCTCCACTTT.